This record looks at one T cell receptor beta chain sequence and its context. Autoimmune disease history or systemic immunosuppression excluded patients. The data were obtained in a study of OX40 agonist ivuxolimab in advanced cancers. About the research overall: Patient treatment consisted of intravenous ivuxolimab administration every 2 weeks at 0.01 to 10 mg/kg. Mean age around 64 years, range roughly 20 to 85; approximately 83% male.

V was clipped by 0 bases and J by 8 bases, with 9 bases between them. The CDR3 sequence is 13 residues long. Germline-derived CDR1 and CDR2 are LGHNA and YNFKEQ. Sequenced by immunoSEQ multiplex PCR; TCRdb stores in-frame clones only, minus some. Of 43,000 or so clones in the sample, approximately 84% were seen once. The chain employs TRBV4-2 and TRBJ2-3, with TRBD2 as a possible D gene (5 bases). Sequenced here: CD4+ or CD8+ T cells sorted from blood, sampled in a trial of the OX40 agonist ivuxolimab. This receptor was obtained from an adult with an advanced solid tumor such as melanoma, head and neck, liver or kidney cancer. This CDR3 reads CASSQESAGTQYF. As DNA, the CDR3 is TGTGCCAGCAGCCAAGAGTCTGCGGGTACGCAGTATTTT.